The 32 T cell receptor beta chains listed next were all sequenced from one sample in a study of regulatory T cells in long-lasting Graves disease. Sequencing libraries for TCR beta were prepared with iRepertoire HTBI primers and Arm-PCR of CDR3 regions. TCRdb reanalysed the multiplex PCR reads using MiXCR and keeps one entry per CDR3 protein. The sample carries approximately 400,000 distinct CDR3 sequences, 15% recorded once. Regarding time point: newly diagnosed GD, antithyroid drugs for less than 3 months. Scientists built the TCR library using RNA that was extracted from PBMCs. In addition, the sample was reused for a study of T cells in Graves' hyperthyroidism and ophthalmopathy.

The sample consisted of peripheral blood mononuclear cells (PBMCs), taken at new diagnosis, from a patient treated with antithyroid drugs. These TCRs come from a woman aged 40 to 50 with Graves disease.

This clonotype has at least ten counts. The chain recombines TRBV3-1 with TRBJ2-5; 9 bases align to TRBD2. V shed 2 bases, J shed 5 bases, and the junction held 9 bases outside the gene matches. This CDR3 region has 16 residues. Per the germline V gene, CDR1 is LGHDT and CDR2 is YNNKEL (reference sequence). The chain's CDR3 is CASSQRRWREGETQYF. CDR3 DNA sequence: TGTGCCAGCAGCCAAAGGCGGTGGCGGGAGGGGGAGACCCAGTACTTC.

The rearrangement links TRBV11-2 to TRBJ2-1; 8 bases match TRBD2. The CDR3 covers 17 residues. The J segment lost 4 bases and the V segment lost 1 base, leaving 9 bases of the junction unmatched. The germline V gene has CDR1 SGHAT and CDR2 FQNNGV. The CDR3 loop is CASSLGSGGGRYNEQFF. Here the CDR3 DNA reads TGTGCCAGCAGCTTAGGTTCTGGCGGGGGGAGGTACAATGAGCAGTTCTTC.

This clonotype turned up a few times. This chain connects TRBV6-2 or TRBV6-3 to TRBJ2-1; D not certain. The CDR3 contains 15 residues. The germline CDR1 and CDR2 sequences are MNHEY and SVGEGT. With 8 bases removed from V and 4 bases from J, the gap between germline ends came to 18 bases. The DNA of the CDR3 is TGTGCCAGCTGGGTTCCTGTAATGCCTTACAATGAGCAGTTCTTC. This codes for CASWVPVMPYNEQFF.

The table lists this clonotype with many counts. The chain joins TRBV9 to TRBJ2-2, with D uncertain. V was shortened by 8 bases and J by 7 bases, with 6 bases between the two germline ends. Germline V CDR1 and CDR2: SGDLS, YYNGEE. The CDR3 has 10 residues. DNA for the CDR3: TGTGCCAGACTGGGCGGGGAGCTGTTTTTT. Protein sequence: CARLGGELFF.

This clonotype was observed a handful of times. V is TRBV6-2 or TRBV6-3 and J is TRBJ1-5; D is possibly TRBD1 (6 bases). The CDR3 consists of 14 residues. The V gene's germline CDR1 is MNHEY and CDR2 SVGEGT. V dropped 2 bases and J dropped 7 bases, with 12 bases sitting between them. CDR3 coding DNA: TGTGCCAGCAGTTACGGGGGGGCAGGGCAGCCCCAGCATTTT. Translation: CASSYGGAGQPQHF.

This clonotype occurred many times. The chain is built from TRBV30 and TRBJ2-7; D is ambiguous. Trimming left V 3 bases short and J 6 bases short, with 9 bases between. CDR3 size: 11 residues. Looked up from germline, CDR1 is GTSNPN and CDR2 is SVGIG (reference sequence). The CDR3 nucleotides read TGTGCCTGGAGGACGACATCCGAGCAGTACTTC. Protein product: CAWRTTSEQYF.

At least ten counts were recorded for this clonotype. This chain joins TRBV7-2 and TRBJ1-2, with D possibly matching TRBD1 (5 bases). V lost 4 bases, J lost 6 bases, and 15 bases lay in between. The germline gives CDR1 SGHTA, CDR2 FQGNSA. CDR3 length equals 14 residues. The CDR3 reads CASSSYGAEHGYTF. CDR3 bases: TGTGCCAGCAGCTCCTACGGGGCAGAACATGGCTACACCTTC.

This clonotype occurred a few times. The rearrangement joins TRBV12-3 or TRBV12-4 to TRBJ2-7; perhaps TRBD2 as D (5 bases). The CDR3 runs to 16 residues. V dropped 5 bases and J dropped 3 bases, with 20 bases sitting between them. As DNA, the CDR3 is TGTGCCAGCAGTCCATGGGCCCAACGGGGTGGCTACGAGCAGTACTTC. Its translation is CASSPWAQRGGYEQYF.

This clonotype was counted ten times or more. J is TRBJ1-2 and V is TRBV29-1; D is ambiguous. V gave up 0 bases and J gave up 5 bases, with 10 bases separating them. This CDR3 comprises 13 residues. From germline, CDR1 is SQVTM and CDR2 ANQGSEA. This CDR3 reads CSVEDWAAYGYTF. The CDR3 bases are TGCAGCGTTGAAGATTGGGCTGCTTATGGCTACACCTTC.

This clonotype has at least ten counts. The chain links TRBV20-1 to TRBJ1-1; the D is unclear. Between the trimmed V and J ends, which lost 3 bases and 1 base, there was a span of 24 bases. The CDR3 covers 18 residues. CDR1 and CDR2 (germline): DFQATT, SNEGSKA (reference sequence). CDR3 nucleotides: TGCAGTGCTAGTTTTTATGAGAGAGTGGGCCTAGAGAACACTGAAGCTTTCTTT. Protein: CSASFYERVGLENTEAFF.

This clonotype was counted at least ten times. This chain joins TRBV28 and TRBJ2-7; D might be TRBD1 (5 bases). The germline V and J ends were trimmed by 7 bases and 3 bases, with 13 bases remaining between them. The germline V gene encodes CDR1 MDHEN and CDR2 SYDVKM. This CDR3 has 13 residues. This chain's CDR3 is CASIDRLFYEQYF. CDR3 sequence (DNA): TGTGCCAGCATTGACAGATTATTCTACGAGCAGTACTTC.

This clonotype was picked up many times. The chain combines TRBV11-1 with TRBJ2-2; TRBD1 aligns across 7 bases. The CDR3 totals 15 residues. Germline loops: CDR1 SGHAT, CDR2 FQDESV (reference sequence). Unmatched junction bases numbered 5, after V lost 5 bases and J lost 2 bases. This CDR3 reads CASSPGGLNTGELFF. The CDR3 nucleotides are TGTGCCAGCAGCCCAGGGGGATTAAACACCGGGGAGCTGTTTTTT.

This clonotype was counted ten times or more. V and J are TRBV5-6 and TRBJ2-1; 9 bases align to TRBD1. V lost 4 bases to trimming and J lost 4 bases; unmatched junction nucleotides: 6. CDR3 length: 15 residues. The germline gives CDR1 SGHDT, CDR2 YYEEEE. CDR3 nucleotide sequence: TGTGCCAGCAGCCCGGGACAGGGAACTTACAATGAGCAGTTCTTC. As protein: CASSPGQGTYNEQFF.

Only a few counts were recorded for this clonotype. The CDR3 coding sequence is TGTGCCAGCAGCCACGGTGCGAATGAGCAGTTCTTC. It translates to CASSHGANEQFF. This chain connects TRBV6-1 to TRBJ2-1, with no clear D. V was shortened by 6 bases and J by 7 bases, with 10 bases between the two germline ends. Germline lookup yields CDR1 MNHNS and CDR2 SASEGT. The CDR3 length is 12 residues.

V usage is TRBV20-1 and J usage is TRBJ2-7; 8 positions match TRBD2. The J segment lost 7 bases and the V segment lost 3 bases, leaving 8 bases of the junction unmatched. The CDR3 is made up of 13 amino acids. Looked up from germline, CDR1 is DFQATT and CDR2 is SNEGSKA (reference sequence). This chain's CDR3 is CSASGTRSWEQYF. The CDR3 DNA sequence: TGCAGTGCTAGCGGGACTAGATCTTGGGAGCAGTACTTC.

This clonotype was seen more than once but under ten times. The chain combines TRBV18 with TRBJ2-1; tentative D call: TRBD2 (6 bases). The V and J ends lost 6 bases and 5 bases respectively, with 14 bases between them. CDR1 is KGHSH, CDR2 LQKENI, per germline. This CDR3 is 14 amino acids long. The CDR3: CASSSAGKHNEQFF. For the CDR3, the DNA is TGTGCCAGCTCGTCAGCGGGTAAACACAATGAGCAGTTCTTC.

The table lists this clonotype with many counts. V and J are TRBV27 and TRBJ1-6; TRBD1 aligns across 7 bases. V lost 5 bases, J lost 6 bases, and 13 bases stayed unmatched. CDR1 is MNHEY and CDR2 is SMNVEV in the germline V gene (reference sequence). The CDR3 runs to 17 residues. CDR3 sequence: CASSTIRQGGFNSPLHF. Written as DNA, the CDR3 is TGTGCCAGCAGTACCATCCGACAGGGAGGATTTAATTCACCCCTCCACTTT.

This clonotype has ten or more counts. V and J are TRBV29-1 and TRBJ2-4; 8 bases line up with TRBD1. Germline values: CDR1 SQVTM, CDR2 ANQGSEA. The V and J ends lost 6 bases and 7 bases, in that order; junction bases with no gene match: 11. This CDR3 is 14 amino acids long. Here the CDR3 DNA reads TGCAGCGTCCAAAAACGGGCAGGGGGCAACATTCAGTACTTC. Its protein is CSVQKRAGGNIQYF.

Many counts were recorded for this clonotype. The chain links TRBV6-5 to TRBJ1-2, with 10 bases matching TRBD1. The ends lost 4 bases at V and 5 bases at J; junction bases unmatched: 4. There are 14 residues in the CDR3. CDR1 MNHEY and CDR2 SVGAGI come from the germline V gene. The CDR3 nucleotides are TGTGCCAGCAGTTCCGGGACAGGGGCATATGGCTACACCTTC. Amino acid sequence: CASSSGTGAYGYTF.

A word on this clonotype: Being one base from a much bigger clone, this may be a read error. V gene TRBV2 combines with J gene TRBJ2-5, with D perhaps TRBD1 (6 bases). CDR3 length: 13 amino acids. In germline, CDR1 is SNHLY, CDR2 FYNNEI. V was shortened by 8 bases and J by 9 bases, with 19 bases between the two germline ends. The CDR3 loop is CASRVIRGMAQYF. The CDR3 DNA reads as TGTGCCAGCCGGGTTATCAGGGGAATGGCCCAGTACTTC.

This chain connects TRBV12-3 or TRBV12-4 to TRBJ1-2, with a possible D match to TRBD1 (5 bases). There are 14 residues in the CDR3. V was cut by 6 bases and J by 6 bases, with 17 bases left in between. CDR3 nucleotide sequence: TGTGCCAGCAGAGAAGGACCAGGGCGAGATGGCTACACCTTC. Translating it yields CASREGPGRDGYTF.

The sample holds many counts of this clonotype. The rearrangement joins TRBV20-1 to TRBJ2-1, with 7 bases matching TRBD2. The V gene end was trimmed by 4 bases and the J gene end by 0 bases; junction bases not matched to a gene: 6. This CDR3 is built from 15 residues. Germline loops: CDR1 DFQATT, CDR2 SNEGSKA (reference sequence). The CDR3 spells CSATLGGSSYNEQFF. DNA for the CDR3: TGCAGTGCTACCCTCGGGGGGTCCTCCTACAATGAGCAGTTCTTC.

This clonotype was counted a few times. The chain is built from TRBV9 and TRBJ2-1; weak D call: TRBD2 (5 bases). From germline, CDR1 is SGDLS and CDR2 YYNGEE. The CDR3 has 13 residues. Between the trimmed V and J ends, which lost 0 bases and 11 bases, there was a span of 12 bases. CDR3 nucleotide sequence: TGTGCCAGCAGCGTAGATTTGGCGGGCCAGCAGTTCTTC. This sequence encodes CASSVDLAGQQFF.

The chain uses TRBV30 and TRBJ1-1, with D perhaps TRBD1 (5 bases). CDR3 length equals 12 residues. Trimming pared 1 base from V and 8 bases from J, leaving 11 bases between. Per germline, CDR1 GTSNPN and CDR2 SVGIG (reference sequence). CDR3 loop: CAWSGTILEAFF. As DNA, the CDR3 is TGTGCCTGGAGTGGGACAATACTGGAAGCTTTCTTT.

At least ten counts were recorded for this clonotype. The J gene is TRBJ2-1, the V gene TRBV12-3 or TRBV12-4; 8 positions match TRBD1. The CDR3 consists of 14 residues. Germline trimming cut 3 bases from V and 8 bases from J; bases unmatched to any gene: 6. Here the CDR3 reads CASSFLDREDEQFF. CDR3 DNA sequence: TGTGCCAGCAGTTTTCTGGACAGGGAGGATGAGCAGTTCTTC.

This clonotype was observed a few times. J is TRBJ1-3 and V is TRBV10-3, with D maybe TRBD1 (5 bases). The CDR3 sequence is 14 residues long. The ends were cut back, 7 bases at V and 2 bases at J, with 12 bases in the middle. Germline CDR1 is ENHRY and CDR2 is SYGVKD. CDR3 bases: TGTGCCATCACCAAACAGGAGGCTGGAAACACCATATATTTT. Amino acids: CAITKQEAGNTIYF.

This clonotype was picked up a small number of times. V is TRBV28 and J is TRBJ2-7; possible D gene TRBD1, 6 bases. Trimming removed 3 bases at V and 1 base at J, with 16 bases between. This CDR3 is built from 16 residues. Germline values: CDR1 MDHEN, CDR2 SYDVKM. The CDR3 loop is CASSFRFTGQSYEQYF. In DNA form, the CDR3 reads TGTGCCAGCAGTTTTCGCTTTACGGGACAATCCTACGAGCAGTACTTC.

This clonotype was recorded at least ten times. The rearrangement joins TRBV2 to TRBJ2-2; either TRBD1 or TRBD2 may fit D (6 bases each). The V end was cut by 6 bases, the J end by 3 bases, with 14 bases between. CDR1 and CDR2 (germline): SNHLY, FYNNEI. The CDR3 has 15 residues. The CDR3 DNA reads TGTGCCAGCAGCGCTCGGGGGCGGGACACCGGGGAGCTGTTTTTT. Amino acids: CASSARGRDTGELFF.

The V gene is TRBV30, the J gene TRBJ1-1; maybe TRBD1 (5 bases). Trimming cost V 1 base and J 1 base, with 16 bases left between them. The CDR3 is 16 residues long. Germline CDR1 GTSNPN, CDR2 SVGIG (reference sequence). CDR3 residues: CAWSGPRTRRNTEAFF. CDR3 bases: TGTGCCTGGAGTGGCCCACGGACAAGGAGGAACACTGAAGCTTTCTTT.

This clonotype was picked up many times. This CDR3 reads CASSPEAAISYNEQFF. The DNA for the CDR3 is TGTGCCAGCAGCCCAGAGGCGGCCATCTCCTACAATGAGCAGTTCTTC. The chain uses TRBV7-3 and TRBJ2-1; D ambiguous. The germline V gene encodes CDR1 SGHTA and CDR2 FQGTGA. Between the trimmed V and J ends, which lost 5 bases and 0 bases, there was a span of 14 bases. This CDR3 region has 16 residues.

This chain's CDR3 is CASSLSGMGITYEQYF. In DNA form, the CDR3 reads TGCGCCAGCAGCTTGTCAGGGATGGGGATAACCTACGAGCAGTACTTC. The V and J genes are TRBV5-1 and TRBJ2-7; D possibly corresponds to TRBD1 (5 bases). CDR3 length equals 16 residues. The germline CDR1 and CDR2 sequences are SGHRS and YFSETQ. V was trimmed by 1 base and J by 2 bases, leaving 16 bases between them.

This clonotype was recorded at least ten times. The chain joins TRBV6-5 to TRBJ1-4; D perhaps matches TRBD1 (6 bases). Germline lookup yields CDR1 MNHEY and CDR2 SVGAGI. V lost 4 bases and J 8 bases, leaving 20 bases between the germline ends. The CDR3 runs 16 residues. The CDR3 loop reads CASSLFTGSSVEKLFF. The CDR3 DNA reads as TGTGCCAGCAGTTTGTTCACAGGGTCTTCGGTGGAAAAACTGTTTTTT.